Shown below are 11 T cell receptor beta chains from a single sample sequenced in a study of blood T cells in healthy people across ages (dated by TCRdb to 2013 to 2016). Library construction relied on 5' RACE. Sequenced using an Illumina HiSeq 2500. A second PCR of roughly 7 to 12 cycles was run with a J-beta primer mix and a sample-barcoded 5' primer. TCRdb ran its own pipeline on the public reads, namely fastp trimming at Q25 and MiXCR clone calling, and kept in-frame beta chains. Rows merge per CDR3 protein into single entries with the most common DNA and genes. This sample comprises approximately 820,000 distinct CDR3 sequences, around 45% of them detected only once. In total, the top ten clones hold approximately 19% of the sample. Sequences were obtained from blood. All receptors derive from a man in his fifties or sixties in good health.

The CDR3 sequence is CASSHGDRYSYEQYF. CDR3 sequence (DNA): TGTGCCAGCAGCCACGGGGACAGATACTCCTACGAGCAGTACTTC. V is TRBV3-1 and J is TRBJ2-7; 7 bases align to TRBD1. V was pared by 3 bases and J by 0 bases, with 5 bases of the junction left unmatched. This CDR3 comprises 15 residues. CDR1 is LGHDT and CDR2 is YNNKEL in the germline V gene (reference sequence).

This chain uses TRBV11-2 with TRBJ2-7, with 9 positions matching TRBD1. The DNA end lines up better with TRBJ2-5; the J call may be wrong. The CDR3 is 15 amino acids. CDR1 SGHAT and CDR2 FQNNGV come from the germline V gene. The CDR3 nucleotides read TGTGCCAGCAGCCCACTCTGGACAGGGGAAGAGACCCAGTACTTC. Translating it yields CASSPLWTGEETQYF.

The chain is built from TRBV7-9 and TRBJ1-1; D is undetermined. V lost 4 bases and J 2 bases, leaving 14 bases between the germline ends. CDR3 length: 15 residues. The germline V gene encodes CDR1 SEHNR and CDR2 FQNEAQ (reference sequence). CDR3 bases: TGTGCCAGCAGCTGGGCCTCCGGTAGAAACACTGAAGCTTTCTTT. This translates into CASSWASGRNTEAFF.

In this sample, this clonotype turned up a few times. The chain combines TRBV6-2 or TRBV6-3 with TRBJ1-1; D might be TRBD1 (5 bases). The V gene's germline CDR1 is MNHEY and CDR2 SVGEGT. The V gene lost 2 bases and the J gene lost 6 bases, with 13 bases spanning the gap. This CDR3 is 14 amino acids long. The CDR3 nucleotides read TGTGCCAGCAGTTACGACAGTTCAAGCCCTGAAGCTTTCTTT. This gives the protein CASSYDSSSPEAFF.

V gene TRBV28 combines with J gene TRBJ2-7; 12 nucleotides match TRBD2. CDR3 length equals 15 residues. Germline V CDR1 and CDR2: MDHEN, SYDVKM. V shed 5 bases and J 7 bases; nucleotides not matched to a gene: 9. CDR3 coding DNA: TGTGCCAGCAGTCCTCACCCTAGCGGGGGGGTTGAGCAGTACTTC. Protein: CASSPHPSGGVEQYF.

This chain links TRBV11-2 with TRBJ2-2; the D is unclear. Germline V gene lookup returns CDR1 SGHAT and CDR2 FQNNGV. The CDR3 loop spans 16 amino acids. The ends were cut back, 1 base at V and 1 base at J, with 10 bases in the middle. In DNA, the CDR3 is TGTGCCAGCAGCTTAGTCCCTGGGGAGAACACCGGGGAGCTGTTTTTT. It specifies CASSLVPGENTGELFF.

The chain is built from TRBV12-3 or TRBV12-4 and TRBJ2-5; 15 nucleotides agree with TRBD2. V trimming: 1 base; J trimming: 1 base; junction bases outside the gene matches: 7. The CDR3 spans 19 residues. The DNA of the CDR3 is TGTGCCAGCAGTTTAGATGGCCCGGGACTAGCGGGAGGCCAAGAGACCCAGTACTTC. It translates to CASSLDGPGLAGGQETQYF.

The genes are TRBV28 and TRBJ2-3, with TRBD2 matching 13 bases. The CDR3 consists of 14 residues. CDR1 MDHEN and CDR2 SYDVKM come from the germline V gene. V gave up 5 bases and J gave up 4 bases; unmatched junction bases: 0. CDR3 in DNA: TGTGCCAGCAGTACTAGCGGGGGGGCAGATACGCAGTATTTT. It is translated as CASSTSGGADTQYF.

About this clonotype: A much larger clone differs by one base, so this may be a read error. CDR3 protein: CAIRESESTQYF. CDR3 bases: TGTGCCATCAGGGAGTCGGAGTCTACGCAGTATTTT. The chain joins TRBV10-3 to TRBJ2-3; unclear D gene. The CDR3 is 12 residues long. CDR1 and CDR2 (germline): ENHRY, SYGVKD.

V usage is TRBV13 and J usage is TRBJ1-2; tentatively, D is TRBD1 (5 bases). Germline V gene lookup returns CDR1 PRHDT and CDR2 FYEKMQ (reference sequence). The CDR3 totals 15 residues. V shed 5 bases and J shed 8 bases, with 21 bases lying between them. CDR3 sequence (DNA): TGTGCCAGCAGCCCCAAGGGGCGCCCGCGAGAGGGCTACACCTTC. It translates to CASSPKGRPREGYTF.

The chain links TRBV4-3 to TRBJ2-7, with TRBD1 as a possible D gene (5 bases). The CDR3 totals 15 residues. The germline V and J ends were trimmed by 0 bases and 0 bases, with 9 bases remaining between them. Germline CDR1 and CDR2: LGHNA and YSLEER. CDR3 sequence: CASSQDSTGSYEQYF. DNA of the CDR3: TGCGCCAGCAGCCAAGACTCCACAGGCTCCTACGAGCAGTACTTC.